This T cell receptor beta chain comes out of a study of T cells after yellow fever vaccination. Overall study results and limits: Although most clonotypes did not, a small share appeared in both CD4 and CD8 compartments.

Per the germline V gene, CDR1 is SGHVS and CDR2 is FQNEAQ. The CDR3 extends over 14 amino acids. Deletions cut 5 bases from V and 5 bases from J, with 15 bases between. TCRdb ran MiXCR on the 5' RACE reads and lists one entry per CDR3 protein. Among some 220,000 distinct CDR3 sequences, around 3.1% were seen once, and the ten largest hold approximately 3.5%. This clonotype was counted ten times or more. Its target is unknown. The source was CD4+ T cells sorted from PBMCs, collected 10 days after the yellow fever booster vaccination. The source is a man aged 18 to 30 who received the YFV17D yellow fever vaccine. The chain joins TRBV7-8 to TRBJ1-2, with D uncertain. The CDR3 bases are TGTGCCAGCAGCCCTTCCTCGGCCGGGTATGGCTACACCTTC. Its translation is CASSPSSAGYGYTF.